Reported below is one T cell receptor (beta chain). Its antigen is currently unknown. This sample was included in a study of cytomegalovirus exposure and HLA in healthy donors. Study results and limitations: Across donors, sequencing depth was assumed by presence/absence analyses to be roughly uniform.

Looked up from germline, CDR1 is MNHEY and CDR2 is SVGAGI. The V and J ends lost 8 bases and 0 bases respectively, with 15 bases between them. The CDR3 totals 15 residues. 60 Vbeta and 13 Jbeta primers were used in PCR. The method was immunoSEQ multiplex PCR; TCRdb's version includes in-frame clones alone and lacks a portion of them. Of about 94,000 clones in the sample, more than 75% are singletons; the top ten hold 0.6% to 0.95%. This receptor was taken from a woman aged 55-70 years in good health and CMV-seronegative. The specimen sequenced was PBMCs. The chain couples TRBV6-5 to TRBJ2-3; possible D gene TRBD1, 5 bases. CDR3 loop: CASGAEVSSTDTQYF. In nucleotides, the CDR3 is TGTGCCAGCGGGGCGGAAGTATCTAGCACAGATACGCAGTATTTT.